This T cell receptor (beta chain) was recorded in a study of OX40 agonist ivuxolimab in advanced cancers. Describing the broader study: Ivuxolimab was a fully human IgG2 agonistic monoclonal antibody targeting the costimulatory receptor OX40 (CD134). Intravenous ivuxolimab was administered to patients every 2 weeks at six dose levels: 0.01, 0.1, 0.3, 1.5, 3 and 10 mg/kg. Of the roughly 52 patients in dose escalation, 19 had hepatocellular carcinoma, around 15 had melanoma, 9 had renal cell carcinoma and 9 had head and neck cancer. In the dose-escalation cohort, approximately 80% of patients were male, and the mean age was roughly 56 years with a range of roughly 23 to 79. Prior anti-PD-1, anti-PD-L1 or anti-CTLA-4 therapy was permitted, and 40% to 50% of dose-escalation patients had received checkpoint inhibitors. Partial responses occurred in three dose-escalation patients: two with cutaneous melanoma and one with hepatocellular carcinoma. Peripheral TCRbeta sequencing aimed to test whether ivuxolimab altered TCR sequence diversity and caused clonal T-cell expansion. The paper describes the monotherapy dose-escalation part (N ≈ 50 patients) of the phase I trial of ivuxolimab.

Patients with autoimmune disease history or receiving systemic immunosuppression were excluded from the trial. In every dose cohort, peripheral blood was drawn for TCR sequencing at baseline, cycle 4 day 1, and cycle 7 day 1. Samples were obtained from an open-label, multicenter, first-in-human phase I dose-escalation trial of ivuxolimab. Adults with locally advanced or metastatic melanoma, renal cell carcinoma, hepatocellular carcinoma or head and neck squamous cell carcinoma were enrolled in the trial. Before TCR sequencing, CD4+ T cells and CD8+ T cells were sorted from peripheral blood as separate populations. A remark on this clone: The antigen it binds to is not known. No much larger clone is present one base from it, and per-base qualities are unavailable.

Genomic DNA was extracted from sorted cells for sequencing of the TCRbeta CDR3 region. TCRbeta CDR3 regions were sequenced using the immunoSEQ Assay. TCRdb retrieved this table from immuneACCESS and kept in-frame rearrangements only. Not all clones are present; in checked studies, unresolved V genes account for under half, and no reason is known for the remainder. For this sample there are roughly 42,000 clones; approximately 90% appear just once. Of the sample, 13% to 15% falls within the top ten clones. Here is what the overall study found, with its caveats: In partial responders in the 0.1-3.0 mg/kg groups, normalized peripheral clonal expansion was found to be among the lowest, especially among CD8+ T cells. After ivuxolimab, expanded clones were on average more numerous among CD8+ T cells than among CD4+ T cells. Clonal expansion of both CD4+ and CD8+ blood T cells was observed from baseline to week 6 at doses 0.1 to 3.0 mg/kg. Antigen specificity was not determined for the clonally expanded peripheral T cells. Low levels of normalized T-cell clonal expansion were also seen in some patients who did not respond.

V sheds 2 bases and J sheds 7 bases, leaving 18 bases between their ends. For CDR1 and CDR2, the germline V gene lists SNHLY and FYNNEI. From the cysteine through the phenylalanine, the CDR3 covers 15 amino acids. Only the CDR3 region is kept as DNA, spanning 45 bases read in frame from base 1. The receptor was isolated from an adult with an advanced solid tumor such as melanoma, head and neck, liver or kidney cancer. The specimen comprised CD4+ or CD8+ T cells sorted from blood, sampled in a trial of the OX40 agonist ivuxolimab. The rearranged segments are TRBV2 and TRBJ2-7; possibly the D gene is TRBD2, per 7 matching bases. The CDR3 loop reads CASSEWGGRPEEQYF. At the DNA level, the sequence is TGTGCCAGCAGTGAATGGGGGGGCAGGCCCGAAGAGCAGTACTTC.